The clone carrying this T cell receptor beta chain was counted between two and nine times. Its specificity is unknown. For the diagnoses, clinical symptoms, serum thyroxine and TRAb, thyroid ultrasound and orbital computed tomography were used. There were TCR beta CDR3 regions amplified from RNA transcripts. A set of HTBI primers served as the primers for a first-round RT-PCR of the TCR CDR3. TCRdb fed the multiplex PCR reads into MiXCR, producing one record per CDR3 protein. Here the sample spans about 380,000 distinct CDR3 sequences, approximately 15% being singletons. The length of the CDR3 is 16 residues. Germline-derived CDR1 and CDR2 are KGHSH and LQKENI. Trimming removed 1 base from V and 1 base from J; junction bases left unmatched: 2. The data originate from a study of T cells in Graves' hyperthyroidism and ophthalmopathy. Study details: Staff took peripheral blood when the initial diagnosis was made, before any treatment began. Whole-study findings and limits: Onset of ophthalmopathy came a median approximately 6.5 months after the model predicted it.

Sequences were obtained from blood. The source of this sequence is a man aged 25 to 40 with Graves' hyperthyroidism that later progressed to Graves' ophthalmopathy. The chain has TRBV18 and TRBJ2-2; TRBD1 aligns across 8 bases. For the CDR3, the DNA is TGTGCCAGCTCACCACAGGGGACAGGGAACACCGGGGAGCTGTTTTTT. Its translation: CASSPQGTGNTGELFF. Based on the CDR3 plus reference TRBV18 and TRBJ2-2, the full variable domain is NAGVMQNPRHLVRRRGQEARLRCSPMKGHSHVYWYRQLPEEGLKFMVYLQKENIIDESGMPKERFSAEFPKEGPSILRIQQVVRGDSAAYFCASSPQGTGNTGELFFGEGSRLTVL.